This T cell receptor (beta chain) was recovered during a study of graft-versus-host responses after intestinal transplantation. The assay was immunoSEQ multiplex PCR, and TCRdb's table has in-frame clones only and misses some. Seen here are about 54,000 clones, roughly nine tenths observed once, and the top ten hold around 5.1%. This clone was recorded only once. V lost 4 bases, J lost 7 bases, and 5 bases lay in between. Germline values: CDR1 MNHNS, CDR2 SASEGT. The CDR3 is made up of 11 amino acids. The receptor comes from a human patient who received an intestinal transplant, so some T cells may come from the graft donor. The rearrangement uses TRBV6-1 and TRBJ2-1; D ambiguous. The sample consisted of PBMCs, taken more than 650 days after intestinal transplant. The CDR3 loop is CASSGVNEQFF. CDR3 sequence (DNA): TGTGCCAGCAGTGGGGTGAATGAGCAGTTCTTC.